A single sample is the source of the 5 T cell receptor beta chains below, sequenced in a study of blood T cell repertoires in COVID-19. Sequencing was performed with immunoSEQ multiplex PCR; in TCRdb, only in-frame clones are kept and a portion is missing. The table records under 300,000 clones, roughly 89% of them present only once. Sequencing input: peripheral blood. These receptors were collected from a woman in her forties who had recovered from COVID-19.

CDR3 residues: CASSYKDREPLHF. DNA for the CDR3: TGTGCCAGCAGTTACAAGGACAGGGAGCCCCTCCACTTT. The chain recombines TRBV6-5 with TRBJ1-6; the match to TRBD1 covers 8 bases. This CDR3 is 13 amino acids long. J lost 13 bases, V lost 2 bases, and 4 bases had no gene match. Germline V gene lookup returns CDR1 MNHEY and CDR2 SVGAGI.

The chain is built from TRBV2 and TRBJ2-3; TRBD1 agrees at 7 bases. CDR3 size: 15 residues. V shed 3 bases, J shed 4 bases, and the junction held 7 bases outside the gene matches. Germline CDR1 SNHLY, CDR2 FYNNEI. CDR3 amino acids: CASSDLQGVADTQYF. Written as DNA, the CDR3 is TGTGCCAGCAGTGACCTCCAGGGGGTAGCAGATACGCAGTATTTT.

This clone was observed once. The chain links TRBV5-1 to TRBJ2-3; D not certain. The CDR3 consists of 15 residues. Per the germline V gene, CDR1 is SGHRS and CDR2 is YFSETQ. The V end was cut by 0 bases, the J end by 2 bases, with 10 bases between. In DNA, the CDR3 is TGCGCCAGCAGCTTGGCCCCACGAGCCACAGATACGCAGTATTTT. Translated: CASSLAPRATDTQYF. The variable domain in full, completed from reference TRBV5-1 and TRBJ2-3, reads KAGVTQTPRYLIKTRGQQVTLSCSPISGHRSVSWYQQTPGQGLQFLFEYFSETQRNKGNFPGRFSGRQFSNSRSEMNVSTLELGDSALYLCASSLAPRATDTQYFGPGTRLTVL.

The rearrangement uses TRBV25-1 and TRBJ2-5, with D perhaps TRBD1 (6 bases). The CDR3 totals 15 residues. CDR1 is MGHDK and CDR2 is SYGVNS in the germline V gene. V was shortened by 7 bases and J by 1 base, with 16 bases between the two germline ends. Here the CDR3 reads CASTPSGVRQETQYF. CDR3 nucleotide sequence: TGTGCCAGCACCCCGTCAGGGGTTCGCCAAGAGACCCAGTACTTC.

The V and J genes are TRBV28 and TRBJ1-1; D perhaps matches TRBD1 (6 bases). Germline V lookup: CDR1 MDHEN, CDR2 SYDVKM. This CDR3 is built from 15 residues. V lost 6 bases and J lost 3, with 17 bases in between. DNA of the CDR3: TGTGCCAGCAGACCAGGGGATTTCTATGACACTGAAGCTTTCTTT. Translating gives CASRPGDFYDTEAFF.